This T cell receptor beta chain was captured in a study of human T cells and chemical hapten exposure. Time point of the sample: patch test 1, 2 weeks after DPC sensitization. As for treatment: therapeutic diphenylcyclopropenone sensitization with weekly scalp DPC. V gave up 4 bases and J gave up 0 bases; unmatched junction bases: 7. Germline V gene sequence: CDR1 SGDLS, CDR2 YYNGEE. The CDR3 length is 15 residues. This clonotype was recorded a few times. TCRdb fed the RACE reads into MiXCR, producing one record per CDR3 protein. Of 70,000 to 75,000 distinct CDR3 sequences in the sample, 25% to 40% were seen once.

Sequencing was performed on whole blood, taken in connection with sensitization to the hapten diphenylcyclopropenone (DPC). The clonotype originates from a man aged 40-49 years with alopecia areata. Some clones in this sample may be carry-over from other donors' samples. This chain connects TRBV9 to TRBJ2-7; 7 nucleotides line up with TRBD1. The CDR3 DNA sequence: TGTGCCAGCAGCAAACAGGGGACGAGCTCCTACGAGCAGTACTTC. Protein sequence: CASSKQGTSSYEQYF.